The subject of this entry is one T cell receptor beta chain. This entry is derived from a study of shared clonotypes between healthy human individuals. At deep level, the assay was performed. Investigators spread the genomic DNA of each subset evenly over several immunoSEQ plates. Each PCR replicate from the sorted subsets contained 150 to 250 ng DNA, which is about 31,000 T cell genomes. Clones were read by immunoSEQ multiplex PCR, and TCRdb kept only the in-frame ones, dropping some. The sample includes some 2,500,000 clones, around 90% seen only once; the top ten take 0.3% to 0.4%. V trimming: 7 bases; J trimming: 3 bases; junction bases outside the gene matches: 9. Germline values: CDR1 MDHEN, CDR2 SYDVKM. The CDR3 is 15 amino acids. In the CD4+ fraction, cells were divided into CD45RA+ naive and CD45RA-negative memory subsets.

Sequences were obtained from naive CD4+ T cells from PBMCs. Subset here: CD45RA+ positively selected. The chain is built from TRBV28 and TRBJ2-3; TRBD1 aligns across 8 bases. The clonotype comes from a man between 18 and 29 years old in good health. Some clones in this sample may be carry-over from other donors' samples. CDR3 loop: CASKPADRDTDTQYF. CDR3 DNA sequence: TGTGCCAGCAAACCCGCGGACAGGGATACAGATACGCAGTATTTT.